Following are 29 T cell receptor beta chains from one sample sequenced in a study of cytomegalovirus exposure and HLA in healthy donors. PCR employed 60 Vbeta and 13 Jbeta primers. This table comes from immunoSEQ multiplex PCR, and its TCRdb copy is limited to in-frame clones, with some not included. The table shows about 210,000 clones, with around 80% occurring only once. Sequencing used PBMCs. Source of these receptors: a man aged 25 to 40 in good health and CMV-seronegative.

The chain combines TRBV7-2 with TRBJ1-2, with TRBD1 as a possible D gene (5 bases). This CDR3 has 14 residues. V lost 1 base and J lost 4, with 10 bases in between. CDR1 and CDR2 (germline): SGHTA, FQGNSA. The CDR3 protein is CASSLGVGPYGYTF. The CDR3 DNA reads TGTGCCAGCAGCTTAGGGGTGGGGCCCTATGGCTACACCTTC.

This chain links TRBV7-9 with TRBJ1-6; D is uncertain. V was clipped by 3 bases and J by 0 bases, with 3 bases between them. This CDR3 is built from 14 residues. The V gene's germline CDR1 is SEHNR and CDR2 FQNEAQ (reference sequence). In nucleotides, the CDR3 is TGTGCCAGCAGCTTCAACTCCTATAATTCACCCCTCCACTTT. It translates to CASSFNSYNSPLHF.

The genes are TRBV18 and TRBJ2-1; 7 nucleotides agree with TRBD1. Germline V gene lookup returns CDR1 KGHSH and CDR2 LQKENI. V was clipped by 3 bases and J by 2 bases; unmatched bases: 4. This CDR3 is 15 amino acids long. In DNA, the CDR3 is TGTGCCAGCTCACCGACAGGGCAGACCTACAATGAGCAGTTCTTC. It specifies CASSPTGQTYNEQFF.

This rearrangement joins TRBV6-1 to TRBJ1-5, with D maybe TRBD1 (5 bases). Germline CDR1 and CDR2: MNHNS and SASEGT. This CDR3 is 14 amino acids long. V lost 4 bases and J 10 bases, leaving 17 bases between the germline ends. CDR3 coding DNA: TGTGCCAGCAGTGGGGGGGGTTTGGATTCTCCCCAGCATTTT. It specifies CASSGGGLDSPQHF.

The genes are TRBV6-5 and TRBJ2-5, with 9 bases matching TRBD1. The J call may be in error: the DNA end matches TRBJ2-7 better. The germline gives CDR1 MNHEY, CDR2 SVGAGI. This CDR3 is built from 14 residues. The CDR3 here is CASSGTGIRYEQYF. CDR3 coding DNA: TGTGCCAGCAGTGGGACAGGGATCCGCTACGAGCAGTACTTC.

This rearrangement joins TRBV4-1 to TRBJ2-5; D call uncertain. This CDR3 region has 16 residues. Trimming took off 0 bases at V and 6 bases at J, with 17 bases between the two ends. Looked up from germline, CDR1 is MGHRA and CDR2 is YSYEKL. The CDR3: CASSQDPKTQRKTQYF. The CDR3 region has the DNA TGCGCCAGCAGCCAAGACCCCAAGACCCAGAGGAAGACCCAGTACTTC.

V is TRBV14 and J is TRBJ2-2; 9 positions agree with TRBD1. The germline gives CDR1 SGHDN, CDR2 FVKESK. V was clipped by 5 bases and J by 1 base; unmatched bases: 5. CDR3 length equals 16 residues. The CDR3 sequence is CASSKNRGRNTGELFF. In nucleotides, the CDR3 is TGTGCCAGCAGCAAGAACAGGGGGCGGAACACCGGGGAGCTGTTTTTT.

The chain joins TRBV7-9 to TRBJ2-3, with TRBD2 matching 10 bases. V lost 7 bases to trimming and J lost 6 bases; unmatched junction nucleotides: 10. The CDR3 is 15 amino acids. Germline V gene lookup returns CDR1 SEHNR and CDR2 FQNEAQ (reference sequence). CDR3: CASKISGGTTDTQYF. The CDR3 DNA follows: TGTGCCAGCAAAATTAGCGGGGGGACCACGGATACGCAGTATTTT.

The chain recombines TRBV28 with TRBJ1-1, with D unresolved. This CDR3 spans 16 amino acids. With 1 base removed from V and 1 base from J, the gap between germline ends came to 13 bases. Germline V CDR1 and CDR2: MDHEN, SYDVKM. The CDR3 is CASSLSLRVQNTEAFF. The CDR3, as DNA: TGTGCCAGCAGTTTATCTTTGAGGGTTCAGAACACTGAAGCTTTCTTT.

The chain combines TRBV7-2 with TRBJ1-2, with D uncertain. Trimming cost V 7 bases and J 2 bases, with 14 bases left between them. CDR3 length: 14 amino acids. The germline CDR1 and CDR2 sequences are SGHTA and FQGNSA. DNA for the CDR3: TGTGCCAGCACCTACATTCGCGGAAACTATGGCTACACCTTC. This gives the protein CASTYIRGNYGYTF.

The chain couples TRBV7-9 to TRBJ1-2; 9 bases agree with TRBD1. J was trimmed by 4 bases and V by 3 bases; bases with no gene match: 9. Germline V gene data show CDR1 as SEHNR and CDR2 as FQNEAQ (reference sequence). CDR3 length: 16 amino acids. The CDR3 nucleotides read TGTGCCAGCAGCTTGGGACAGGGATTTGAAACCTATGGCTACACCTTC. Protein sequence: CASSLGQGFETYGYTF.

This chain connects TRBV19 to TRBJ2-4; the D gene is possibly TRBD2 (5 bases). The CDR3 is 13 amino acids. The germline V gene has CDR1 LNHDA and CDR2 SQIVND (reference sequence). V lost 3 bases to trimming and J lost 7 bases, with 10 bases between them. Here the CDR3 DNA reads TGTGCCAGTAGTATTCACGGGGATAACATTCAGTACTTC. Translated: CASSIHGDNIQYF.

This chain links TRBV5-1 with TRBJ2-7; D possibly corresponds to TRBD1 (6 bases). With 3 bases removed from V and 2 bases from J, the gap between germline ends came to 15 bases. This CDR3 contains 15 residues. Germline V gene lookup returns CDR1 SGHRS and CDR2 YFSETQ. The CDR3 protein is CASSWEGTYPYEQYF. The CDR3 region has the DNA TGCGCCAGCAGCTGGGAAGGGACATACCCCTACGAGCAGTACTTC.

The chain couples TRBV5-1 to TRBJ2-2, with D perhaps TRBD2 (5 bases). CDR1 and CDR2 from the germline V gene are SGHRS and YFSETQ. The ends were cut back, 4 bases at V and 1 base at J, with 11 bases in the middle. This CDR3 has 15 residues. CDR3 region: CASSRGNLNTGELFF. The CDR3 nucleotides read TGCGCCAGCAGCCGGGGTAACCTGAACACCGGGGAGCTGTTTTTT.

This chain's CDR3 is CASSLVKDREGQYF. In nucleotides, the CDR3 is TGTGCCAGCAGCTTAGTGAAGGACAGGGAGGGGCAGTACTTC. The chain recombines TRBV11-2 with TRBJ2-7, with D possibly matching TRBD1 (8 bases). The V gene lost 1 base and the J gene lost 9 bases, with 16 bases spanning the gap. This CDR3 contains 14 residues. Germline V gene sequence: CDR1 SGHAT, CDR2 FQNNGV.

The chain is built from TRBV28 and TRBJ1-4; 8 bases match TRBD1. This CDR3 comprises 15 residues. CDR1 MDHEN and CDR2 SYDVKM come from the germline V gene. J lost 8 bases, V lost 5 bases, and 10 bases had no gene match. The CDR3, as DNA: TGTGCCAGCAGTCCTAGGACAGGGATTTACGAAAAACTGTTTTTT. Translating it yields CASSPRTGIYEKLFF.

The rearrangement uses TRBV6-5 and TRBJ2-2; D is unresolved. Germline CDR1 MNHEY, CDR2 SVGAGI. The CDR3 covers 15 residues. Deletions cut 0 bases from V and 7 bases from J, with 12 bases between. Written as DNA, the CDR3 is TGTGCCAGCAGTTACTCTTCCTTTGGCGGCGGGGAGCTGTTTTTT. This codes for CASSYSSFGGGELFF.

V usage is TRBV6-5 and J usage is TRBJ2-1, with D possibly being TRBD1 (6 bases). This CDR3 region has 15 residues. Germline lookup yields CDR1 MNHEY and CDR2 SVGAGI. V was shortened by 2 bases and J by 4 bases, with 12 bases between the two germline ends. CDR3 DNA: TGTGCCAGCAGTTACGCAGGGACAATTTACAATGAGCAGTTCTTC. This sequence encodes CASSYAGTIYNEQFF.

The rearrangement links TRBV5-1 to TRBJ2-2; TRBD2 aligns across 7 bases. The V gene end was trimmed by 6 bases and the J gene end by 4 bases; junction bases not matched to a gene: 12. The CDR3 is 16 residues long. The germline V gene encodes CDR1 SGHRS and CDR2 YFSETQ. CDR3 coding DNA: TGCGCCAGCAAGACCGAAAGTGGGGGGGGCACCGGGGAGCTGTTTTTT. Encoded protein: CASKTESGGGTGELFF.

The chain is built from TRBV27 and TRBJ2-5; 7 bases are shared with TRBD1. J lost 0 bases, V lost 5 bases, and 9 bases had no gene match. The CDR3 spans 16 residues. CDR1 MNHEY and CDR2 SMNVEV come from the germline V gene (reference sequence). The CDR3 reads CASSPRQGMYQETQYF. The CDR3 region has the DNA TGTGCCAGCAGTCCCCGACAGGGCATGTACCAAGAGACCCAGTACTTC.

This chain connects TRBV10-1 to TRBJ1-5, with 9 bases fitting TRBD1. The CDR3 length is 15 residues. V was clipped by 3 bases and J by 6 bases; unmatched bases: 6. Per the germline V gene, CDR1 is WNHNN and CDR2 is SYGVQD (reference sequence). This chain's CDR3 is CASSDGGQGCQPQHF. CDR3 DNA sequence: TGCGCCAGCAGTGATGGGGGACAGGGTTGTCAGCCCCAGCATTTT.

The chain is built from TRBV6-1 and TRBJ1-5; maybe TRBD1 (6 bases). The CDR3 totals 19 residues. Germline assignment: CDR1 MNHNS and CDR2 SASEGT. V was shortened by 2 bases and J by 2 bases, with 22 bases between the two germline ends. CDR3 in amino acids: CASSEKQGEFGKGNQPQHF. CDR3 bases: TGTGCCAGCAGTGAAAAACAGGGTGAATTTGGTAAGGGCAATCAGCCCCAGCATTTT.

The chain links TRBV5-4 to TRBJ1-6; a weak D match, TRBD1 (6 bases). The length of the CDR3 is 15 residues. Germline V lookup: CDR1 SGHNT, CDR2 YYREEE (reference sequence). V was cut by 4 bases and J by 10 bases, with 18 bases left in between. The DNA of the CDR3 is TGTGCCAGCAGCATACGTAGGGGGGGTGTATCACCCCTCCACTTT. Protein: CASSIRRGGVSPLHF.

The chain joins TRBV27 to TRBJ2-1, with TRBD1 matching over 7 bases. Germline trimming cut 4 bases from V and 4 bases from J; bases unmatched to any gene: 10. This CDR3 spans 16 amino acids. Germline CDR1 and CDR2: MNHEY and SMNVEV (reference sequence). The CDR3 DNA follows: TGTGCCAGCAGTTCCCCCGCCGACAGGGTTTACAATGAGCAGTTCTTC. This sequence encodes CASSSPADRVYNEQFF.

The V and J genes are TRBV7-9 and TRBJ1-6; tentative D call: TRBD1 (5 bases). Germline V gene lookup returns CDR1 SEHNR and CDR2 FQNEAQ (reference sequence). The CDR3 has 14 residues. CDR3 sequence: CALFSTGGLSPLHF. The CDR3 DNA is TGTGCTCTTTTTTCCACGGGGGGATTGTCACCCCTCCACTTT.

The gene calls are TRBV9 and TRBJ1-2; D is uncertain. V was shortened by 3 bases and J by 8 bases, with 11 bases between the two germline ends. Germline CDR1 reads SGDLS; CDR2 reads YYNGEE. The CDR3 loop spans 12 amino acids. CDR3 amino acids: CASSAMGTGYTF. The CDR3 bases are TGTGCCAGCAGCGCTATGGGCACCGGCTACACCTTC.

This clone appeared a single time. The chain recombines TRBV2 with TRBJ2-1, with 9 bases that match TRBD2. CDR1 is SNHLY and CDR2 is FYNNEI in the germline V gene. The CDR3 has 16 residues. Germline trimming cut 7 bases from V and 7 bases from J; bases unmatched to any gene: 14. The CDR3 loop reads CASKELGGGAVNEQFF. The CDR3 nucleotides are TGTGCCAGCAAAGAGTTGGGCGGGGGGGCTGTTAATGAGCAGTTCTTC.

The V call is TRBV28, the J call TRBJ2-7, with D uncertain. In germline, CDR1 is MDHEN, CDR2 SYDVKM. V was pared by 7 bases and J by 2 bases, with 9 bases between. CDR3 size: 12 residues. In DNA form, the CDR3 reads TGTGCCAGCATGCGGTCCACCTACGAGCAGTACTTC. This codes for CASMRSTYEQYF.

The chain links TRBV18 to TRBJ1-5, with 8 bases identical to TRBD1. Germline CDR1 and CDR2: KGHSH and LQKENI. The V gene end was trimmed by 3 bases and the J gene end by 1 base; junction bases not matched to a gene: 5. The CDR3 runs 16 residues. CDR3 loop: CASSPDRGGSNQPQHF. The CDR3 region has the DNA TGTGCCAGCTCACCTGACAGGGGAGGAAGCAATCAGCCCCAGCATTTT.